This T cell receptor (beta chain) stems from a study of blood T cell repertoires in COVID-19. This CDR3 comprises 16 residues. In germline, CDR1 is MNHEY, CDR2 SVGAGI. The V segment lost 4 bases and the J segment 3 bases; nucleotides outside the gene matches: 10. Per the original data handling: Amplification of reference gene primers was used by the study to estimate nucleated cell counts. Sequenced by immunoSEQ multiplex PCR; TCRdb stores in-frame clones only, minus some. The V and J calls and clone size were taken over from that table, and D and trimming were inferred from the DNA. This sample yields 250,000 to 300,000 clones, of which less than 90% are seen a single time; about 4.5% belongs to the top ten. The table lists this clone with a count of one.

Sequenced: peripheral blood. The clonotype originates from a man aged 55-75 years who had recovered from COVID-19. This chain connects TRBV6-5 to TRBJ2-7; 9 bases fit TRBD1. DNA for the CDR3: TGTGCCAGCAGTTCCTTGGGACAGGGCCCCGGCTACGAGCAGTACTTC. Its protein is CASSSLGQGPGYEQYF.